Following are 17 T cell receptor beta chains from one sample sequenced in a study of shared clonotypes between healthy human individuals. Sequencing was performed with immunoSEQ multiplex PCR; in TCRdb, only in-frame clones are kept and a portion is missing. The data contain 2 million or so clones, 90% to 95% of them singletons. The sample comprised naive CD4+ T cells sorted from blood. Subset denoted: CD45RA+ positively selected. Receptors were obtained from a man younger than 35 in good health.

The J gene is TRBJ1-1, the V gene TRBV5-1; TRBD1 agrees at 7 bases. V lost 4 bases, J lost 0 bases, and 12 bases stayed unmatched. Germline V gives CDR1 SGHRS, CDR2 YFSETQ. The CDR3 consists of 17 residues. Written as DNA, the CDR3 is TGCGCCAGCAGCCCAAATCCGACAGGGAGTGTGAACACTGAAGCTTTCTTT. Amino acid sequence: CASSPNPTGSVNTEAFF.

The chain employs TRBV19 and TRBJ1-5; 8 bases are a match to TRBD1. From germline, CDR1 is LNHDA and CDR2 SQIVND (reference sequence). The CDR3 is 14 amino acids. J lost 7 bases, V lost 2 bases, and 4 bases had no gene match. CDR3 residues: CASSIQQGGQPQHF. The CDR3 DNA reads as TGTGCCAGTAGTATACAACAGGGGGGCCAGCCCCAGCATTTT.

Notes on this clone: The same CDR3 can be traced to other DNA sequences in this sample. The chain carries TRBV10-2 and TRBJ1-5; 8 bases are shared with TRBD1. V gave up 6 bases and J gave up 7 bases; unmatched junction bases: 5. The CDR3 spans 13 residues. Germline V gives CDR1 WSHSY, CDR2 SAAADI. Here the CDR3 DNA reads TGCGCCAGCAGCGGACAGGGAGGCCAGCCCCAGCATTTT. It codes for CASSGQGGQPQHF.

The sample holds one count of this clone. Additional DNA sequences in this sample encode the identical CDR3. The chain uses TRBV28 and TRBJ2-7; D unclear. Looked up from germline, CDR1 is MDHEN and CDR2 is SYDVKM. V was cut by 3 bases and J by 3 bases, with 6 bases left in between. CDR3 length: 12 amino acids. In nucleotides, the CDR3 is TGTGCCAGCAGTTTGTTCAGCTACGAGCAGTACTTC. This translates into CASSLFSYEQYF. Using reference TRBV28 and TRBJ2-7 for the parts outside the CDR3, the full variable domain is DVKVTQSSRYLVKRTGEKVFLECVQDMDHENMFWYRQDPGLGLRLIYFSYDVKMKEKGDIPEGYSVSREKKERFSLILESASTNQTSMYLCASSLFSYEQYFGPGTRLTVT.

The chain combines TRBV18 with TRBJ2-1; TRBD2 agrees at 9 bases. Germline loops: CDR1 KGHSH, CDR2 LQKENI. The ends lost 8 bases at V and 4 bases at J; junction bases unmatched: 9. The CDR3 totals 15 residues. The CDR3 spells CASLAGGPLYNEQFF. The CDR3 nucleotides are TGTGCCAGCCTGGCGGGAGGGCCTCTGTACAATGAGCAGTTCTTC.

The CDR3: CASSQRGIYNEKLFF. The DNA for the CDR3 is TGTGCCAGCAGCCAACGGGGGATCTATAATGAAAAACTGTTTTTT. The chain is built from TRBV7-2 and TRBJ1-4, with a possible D match to TRBD1 (5 bases). The germline V gene encodes CDR1 SGHTA and CDR2 FQGNSA. The CDR3 runs 15 residues. Trimming removed 5 bases from V and 4 bases from J, with 14 bases in between.

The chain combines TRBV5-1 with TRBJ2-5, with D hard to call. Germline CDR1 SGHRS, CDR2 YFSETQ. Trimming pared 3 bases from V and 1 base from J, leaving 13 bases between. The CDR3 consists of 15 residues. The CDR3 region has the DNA TGCGCCAGCAGCTCCTCTCGGGCCGTCCAAGAGACCCAGTACTTC. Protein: CASSSSRAVQETQYF.

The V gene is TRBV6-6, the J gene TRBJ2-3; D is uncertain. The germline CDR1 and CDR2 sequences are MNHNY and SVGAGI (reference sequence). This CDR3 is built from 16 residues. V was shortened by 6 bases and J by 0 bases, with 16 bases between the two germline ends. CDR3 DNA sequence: TGTGCCAGCAGGGCTTCCCCAGGCGGAAGCACAGATACGCAGTATTTT. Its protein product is CASRASPGGSTDTQYF.

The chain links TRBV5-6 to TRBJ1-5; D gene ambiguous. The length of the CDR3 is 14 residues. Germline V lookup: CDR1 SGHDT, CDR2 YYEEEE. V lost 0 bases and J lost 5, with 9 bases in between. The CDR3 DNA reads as TGTGCCAGCAGCTTGGCCGGGCGTGATCAGCCCCAGCATTTT. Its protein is CASSLAGRDQPQHF.

CDR3 nucleotides: TGTGCCAGCAGCCAAAAGACGGTGCTCTCTGGAAACACCATATATTTT. Translated: CASSQKTVLSGNTIYF. The rearrangement uses TRBV7-9 and TRBJ1-3, with no clear D. The CDR3 length is 16 residues. Germline lookup yields CDR1 SEHNR and CDR2 FQNEAQ (reference sequence). V dropped 5 bases and J dropped 0 bases, with 14 bases sitting between them.

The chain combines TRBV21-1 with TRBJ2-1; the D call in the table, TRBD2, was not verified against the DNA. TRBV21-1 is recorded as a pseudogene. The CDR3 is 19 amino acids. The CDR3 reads CASSKVPQSGSCRYNEQFF. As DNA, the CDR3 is TGTGCCAGCAGCAAAGTTCCGCAGAGCGGGAGTTGTCGCTACAATGAGCAGTTCTTC.

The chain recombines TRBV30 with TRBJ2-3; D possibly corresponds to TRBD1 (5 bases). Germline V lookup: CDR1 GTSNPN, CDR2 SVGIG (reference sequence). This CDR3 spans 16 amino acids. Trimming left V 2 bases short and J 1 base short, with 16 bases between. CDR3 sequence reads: CAWSQLRGWGTDTQYF. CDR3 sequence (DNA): TGTGCCTGGAGTCAATTAAGGGGTTGGGGCACAGATACGCAGTATTTT.

The CDR3 DNA follows: TGTGCCAGTAGTAGGGGGGGCCGCTACGAGCAGTACTTC. Translated, it gives CASSRGGRYEQYF. The chain employs TRBV19 and TRBJ2-7; a possible D gene is TRBD2 (7 bases). Germline CDR1 LNHDA, CDR2 SQIVND (reference sequence). Trimming cost V 4 bases and J 3 bases, with 10 bases left between them. The CDR3 totals 13 residues.

The CDR3 protein is CASSLFRGGWTQYF. In DNA form, the CDR3 reads TGTGCCAGCAGCTTATTCAGAGGGGGTTGGACCCAGTACTTC. V and J are TRBV7-2 and TRBJ2-5; TRBD1 might be the D (6 bases). The germline CDR1 and CDR2 sequences are SGHTA and FQGNSA. Trimming cost V 2 bases and J 7 bases, with 14 bases left between them. This CDR3 region has 14 residues.

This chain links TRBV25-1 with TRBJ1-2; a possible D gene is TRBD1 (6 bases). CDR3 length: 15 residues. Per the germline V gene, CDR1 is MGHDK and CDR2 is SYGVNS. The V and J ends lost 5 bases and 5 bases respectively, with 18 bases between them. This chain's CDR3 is CASSPTGTGMYGYTF. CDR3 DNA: TGTGCCAGCAGTCCAACAGGGACGGGGATGTATGGCTACACCTTC.

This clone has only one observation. The CDR3 sequence is CASSGIPGQEAPEAFF. The CDR3 DNA sequence: TGTGCCAGCAGCGGAATCCCGGGACAGGAAGCCCCTGAAGCTTTCTTT. J is TRBJ1-1 and V is TRBV5-6; 8 bases line up with TRBD1. Germline CDR1 SGHDT, CDR2 YYEEEE. CDR3 length: 16 residues. V was clipped by 4 bases and J by 6 bases; unmatched bases: 14.

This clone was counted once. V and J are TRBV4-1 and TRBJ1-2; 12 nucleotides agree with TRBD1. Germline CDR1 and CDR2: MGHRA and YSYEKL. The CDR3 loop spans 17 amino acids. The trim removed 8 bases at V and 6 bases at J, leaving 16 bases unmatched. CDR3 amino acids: CASRNPGQGAERDGYTF. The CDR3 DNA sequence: TGCGCCAGCCGAAATCCGGGACAGGGGGCAGAGAGAGATGGCTACACCTTC.